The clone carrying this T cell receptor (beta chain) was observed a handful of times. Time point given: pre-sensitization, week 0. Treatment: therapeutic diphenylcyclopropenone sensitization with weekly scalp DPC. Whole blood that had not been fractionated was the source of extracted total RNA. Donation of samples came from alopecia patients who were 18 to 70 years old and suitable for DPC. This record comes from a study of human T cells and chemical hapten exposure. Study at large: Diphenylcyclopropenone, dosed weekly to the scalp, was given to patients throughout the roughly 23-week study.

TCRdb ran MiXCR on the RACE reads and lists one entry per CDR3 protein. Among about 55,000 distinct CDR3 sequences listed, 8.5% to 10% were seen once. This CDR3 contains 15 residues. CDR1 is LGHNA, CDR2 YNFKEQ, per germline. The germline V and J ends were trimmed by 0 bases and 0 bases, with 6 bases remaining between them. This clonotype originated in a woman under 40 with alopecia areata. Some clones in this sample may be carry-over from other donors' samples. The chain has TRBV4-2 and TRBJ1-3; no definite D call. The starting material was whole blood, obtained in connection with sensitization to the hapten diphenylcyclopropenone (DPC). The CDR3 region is CASSQDVSSGNTIYF. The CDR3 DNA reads TGTGCCAGCAGCCAAGATGTAAGCTCTGGAAACACCATATATTTT.